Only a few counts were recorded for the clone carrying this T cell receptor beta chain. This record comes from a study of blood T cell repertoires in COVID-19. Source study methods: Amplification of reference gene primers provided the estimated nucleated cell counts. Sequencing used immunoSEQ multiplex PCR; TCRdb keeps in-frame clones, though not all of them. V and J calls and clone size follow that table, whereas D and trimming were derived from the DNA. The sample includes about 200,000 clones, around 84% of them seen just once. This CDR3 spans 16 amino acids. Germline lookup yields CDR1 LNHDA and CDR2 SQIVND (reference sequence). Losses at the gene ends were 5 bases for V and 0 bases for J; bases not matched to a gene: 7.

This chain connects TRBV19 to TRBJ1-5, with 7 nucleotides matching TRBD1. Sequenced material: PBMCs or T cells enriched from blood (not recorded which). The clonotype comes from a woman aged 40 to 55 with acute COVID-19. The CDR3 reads CASSSGQPNSNQPQHF. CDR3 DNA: TGTGCCAGTAGTTCGGGACAGCCTAATAGCAATCAGCCCCAGCATTTT.